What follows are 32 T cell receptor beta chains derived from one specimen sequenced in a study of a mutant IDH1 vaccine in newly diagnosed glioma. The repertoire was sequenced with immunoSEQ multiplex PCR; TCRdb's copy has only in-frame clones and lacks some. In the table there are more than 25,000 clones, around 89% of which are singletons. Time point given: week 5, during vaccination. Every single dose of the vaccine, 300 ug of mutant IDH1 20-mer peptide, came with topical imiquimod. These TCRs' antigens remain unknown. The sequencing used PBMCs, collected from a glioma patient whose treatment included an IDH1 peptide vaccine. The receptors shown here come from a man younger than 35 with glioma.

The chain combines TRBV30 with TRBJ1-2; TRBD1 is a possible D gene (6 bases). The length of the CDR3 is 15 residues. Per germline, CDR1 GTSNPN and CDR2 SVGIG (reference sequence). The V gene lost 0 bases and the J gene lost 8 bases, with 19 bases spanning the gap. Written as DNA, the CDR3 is TGTGCCTGGAGTGTGGGCGGGGGCGCATGGGGAGGCTACACCTTC. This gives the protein CAWSVGGGAWGGYTF.

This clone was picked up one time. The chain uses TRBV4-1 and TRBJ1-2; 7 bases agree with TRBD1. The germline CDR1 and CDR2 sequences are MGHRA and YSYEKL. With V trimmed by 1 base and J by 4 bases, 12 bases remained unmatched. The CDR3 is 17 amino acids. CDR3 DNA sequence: TGCGCCAGCAGCCAAGGCTCCCGGACAGGCCTTCTCTATGGCTACACCTTC. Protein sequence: CASSQGSRTGLLYGYTF.

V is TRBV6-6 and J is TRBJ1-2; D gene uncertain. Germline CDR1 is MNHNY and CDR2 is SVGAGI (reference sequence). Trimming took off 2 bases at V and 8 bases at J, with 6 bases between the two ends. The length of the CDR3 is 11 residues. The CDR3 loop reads CASSYTNGYTF. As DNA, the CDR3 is TGTGCCAGCAGTTACACCAACGGCTACACCTTC.

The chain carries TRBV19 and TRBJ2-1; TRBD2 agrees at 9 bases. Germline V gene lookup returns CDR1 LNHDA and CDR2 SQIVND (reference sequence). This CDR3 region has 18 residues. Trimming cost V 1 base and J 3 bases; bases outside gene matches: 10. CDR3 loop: CASSIGWRGRAVYNEQFF. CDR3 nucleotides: TGTGCCAGTAGTATAGGCTGGCGCGGGAGGGCAGTCTACAATGAGCAGTTCTTC.

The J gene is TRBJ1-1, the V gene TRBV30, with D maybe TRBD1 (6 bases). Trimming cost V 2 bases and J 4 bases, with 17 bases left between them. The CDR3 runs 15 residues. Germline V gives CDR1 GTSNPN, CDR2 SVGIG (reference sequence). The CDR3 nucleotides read TGTGCCTGGAGTCGATTCGGACAGCAGAGCACTGAAGCTTTCTTT. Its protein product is CAWSRFGQQSTEAFF.

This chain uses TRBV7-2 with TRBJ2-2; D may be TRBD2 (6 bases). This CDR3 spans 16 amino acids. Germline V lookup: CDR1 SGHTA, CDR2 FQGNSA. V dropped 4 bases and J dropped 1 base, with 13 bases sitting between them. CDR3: CASSSSGTLNTGELFF. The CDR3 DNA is TGTGCCAGCAGCTCCTCCGGGACTCTGAACACCGGGGAGCTGTTTTTT.

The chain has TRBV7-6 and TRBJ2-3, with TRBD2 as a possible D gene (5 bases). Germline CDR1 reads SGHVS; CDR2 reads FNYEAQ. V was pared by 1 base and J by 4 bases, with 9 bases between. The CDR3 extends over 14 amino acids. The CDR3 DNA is TGTGCCAGCAGCTTAGGAGCGGAATCAGATACGCAGTATTTT. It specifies CASSLGAESDTQYF.

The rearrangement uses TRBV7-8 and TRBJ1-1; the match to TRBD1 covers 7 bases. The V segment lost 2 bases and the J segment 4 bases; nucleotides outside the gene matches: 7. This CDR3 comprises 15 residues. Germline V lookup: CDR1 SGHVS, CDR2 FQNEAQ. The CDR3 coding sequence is TGTGCCAGCAGCTTACTTGACAGGGCGGCCACTGAAGCTTTCTTT. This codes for CASSLLDRAATEAFF.

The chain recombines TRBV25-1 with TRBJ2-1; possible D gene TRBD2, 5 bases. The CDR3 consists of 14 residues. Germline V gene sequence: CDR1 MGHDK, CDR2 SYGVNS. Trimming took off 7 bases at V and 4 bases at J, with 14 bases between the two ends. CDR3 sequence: CASTTSAGYNEQFF. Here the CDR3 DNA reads TGTGCCAGCACTACTTCTGCGGGTTACAATGAGCAGTTCTTC.

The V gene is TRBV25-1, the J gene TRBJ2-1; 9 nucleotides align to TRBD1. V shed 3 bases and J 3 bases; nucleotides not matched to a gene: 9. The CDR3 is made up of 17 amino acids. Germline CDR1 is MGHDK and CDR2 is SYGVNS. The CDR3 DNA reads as TGTGCCAGCAGTGATTCCGGGACAGGGTCTGTCTACAATGAGCAGTTCTTC. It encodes CASSDSGTGSVYNEQFF. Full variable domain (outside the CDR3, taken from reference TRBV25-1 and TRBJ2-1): EADIYQTPRYLVIGTGKKITLECSQTMGHDKMYWYQQDPGMELHLIHYSYGVNSTEKGDLSSESTVSRIRTEHFPLTLESARPSHTSQYLCASSDSGTGSVYNEQFFGPGTRLTVL.

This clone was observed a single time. The CDR3 protein is CATSRDLPAGDFEQFF. For the CDR3, the DNA is TGTGCCACCAGCAGAGATTTGCCAGCGGGAGATTTCGAGCAGTTCTTC. The chain recombines TRBV15 with TRBJ2-1, with 8 positions matching TRBD2. The CDR3 totals 16 residues. Germline V gene lookup returns CDR1 LNHNV and CDR2 YYDKDF (reference sequence). J gave up 10 bases and V 0 bases, and 11 bases lay outside the gene matches.

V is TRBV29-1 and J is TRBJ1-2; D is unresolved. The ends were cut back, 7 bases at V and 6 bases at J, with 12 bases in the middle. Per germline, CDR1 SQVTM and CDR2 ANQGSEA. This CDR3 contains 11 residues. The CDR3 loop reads CSADHSDGYTF. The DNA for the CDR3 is TGCAGCGCCGACCACAGCGATGGCTACACCTTC.

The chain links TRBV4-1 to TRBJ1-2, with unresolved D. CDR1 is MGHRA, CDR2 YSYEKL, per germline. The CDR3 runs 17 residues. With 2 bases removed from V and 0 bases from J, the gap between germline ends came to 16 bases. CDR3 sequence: CASSQSPIGNANYGYTF. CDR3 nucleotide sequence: TGCGCCAGCAGCCAATCACCCATTGGTAATGCTAACTATGGCTACACCTTC.

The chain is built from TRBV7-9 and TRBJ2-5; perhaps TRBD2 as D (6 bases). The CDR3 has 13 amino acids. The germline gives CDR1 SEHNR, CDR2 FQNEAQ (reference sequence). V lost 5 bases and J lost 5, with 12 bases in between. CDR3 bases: TGTGCCAGCAGCGGGGGGTTATCGGAGACCCAGTACTTC. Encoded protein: CASSGGLSETQYF.

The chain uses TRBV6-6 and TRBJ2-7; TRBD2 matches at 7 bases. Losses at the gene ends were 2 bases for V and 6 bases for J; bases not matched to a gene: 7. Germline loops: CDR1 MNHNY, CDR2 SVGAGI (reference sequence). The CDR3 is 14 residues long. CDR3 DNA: TGTGCCAGCAGTTACGGGGCGGGAGCCTGCGAGCAGTACTTC. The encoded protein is CASSYGAGACEQYF.

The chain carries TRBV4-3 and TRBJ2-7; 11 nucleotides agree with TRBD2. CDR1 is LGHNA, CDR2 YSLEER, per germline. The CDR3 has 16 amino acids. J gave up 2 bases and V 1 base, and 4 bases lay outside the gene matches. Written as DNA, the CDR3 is TGCGCCAGCAGCCAAGGAGGGACTAGCGGAGCCTACGAGCAGTACTTC. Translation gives CASSQGGTSGAYEQYF.

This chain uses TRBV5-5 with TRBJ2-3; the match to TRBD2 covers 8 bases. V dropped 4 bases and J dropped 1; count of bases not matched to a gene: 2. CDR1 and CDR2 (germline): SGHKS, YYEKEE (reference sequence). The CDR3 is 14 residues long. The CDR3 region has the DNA TGTGCCAGCAGCCCGACTAGCGGCACAGATACGCAGTATTTT. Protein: CASSPTSGTDTQYF.

CDR3 sequence (DNA): TGTGCCACCAGCAGAGATCGGGCGACAGCTGCGTACGAGCAGTACTTC. Amino acids: CATSRDRATAAYEQYF. The chain joins TRBV15 to TRBJ2-7; a possible D gene is TRBD1 (5 bases). Germline CDR1 reads LNHNV; CDR2 reads YYDKDF (reference sequence). This CDR3 contains 16 residues. V gave up 0 bases and J gave up 4 bases, with 16 bases separating them.

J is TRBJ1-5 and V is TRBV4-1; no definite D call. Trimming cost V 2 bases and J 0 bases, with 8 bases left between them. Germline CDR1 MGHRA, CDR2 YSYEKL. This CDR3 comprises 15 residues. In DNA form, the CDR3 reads TGCGCCAGCAGCCAAAGACAAGATAGCAATCAGCCCCAGCATTTT. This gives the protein CASSQRQDSNQPQHF.

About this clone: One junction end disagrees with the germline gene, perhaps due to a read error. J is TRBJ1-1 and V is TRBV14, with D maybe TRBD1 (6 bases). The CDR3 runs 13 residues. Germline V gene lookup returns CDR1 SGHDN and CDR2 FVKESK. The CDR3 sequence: CASSRIPGTPVWF. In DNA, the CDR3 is TGTGCCAGCAGCCGAATCCCCGGGACACCGGTATGGTTT.

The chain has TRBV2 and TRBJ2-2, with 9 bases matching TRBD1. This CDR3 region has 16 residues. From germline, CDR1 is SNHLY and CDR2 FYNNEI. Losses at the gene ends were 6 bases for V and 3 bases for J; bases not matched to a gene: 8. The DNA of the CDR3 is TGTGCCAGCAGGAAAACAGGGGGCCGGGACACCGGGGAGCTGTTTTTT. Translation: CASRKTGGRDTGELFF.

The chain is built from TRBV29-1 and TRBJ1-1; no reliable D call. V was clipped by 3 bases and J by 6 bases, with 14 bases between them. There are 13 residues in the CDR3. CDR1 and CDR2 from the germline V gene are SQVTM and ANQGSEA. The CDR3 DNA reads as TGCAGCGTTGAGGGAATGGGGATCTCTGAAGCTTTCTTT. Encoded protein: CSVEGMGISEAFF.

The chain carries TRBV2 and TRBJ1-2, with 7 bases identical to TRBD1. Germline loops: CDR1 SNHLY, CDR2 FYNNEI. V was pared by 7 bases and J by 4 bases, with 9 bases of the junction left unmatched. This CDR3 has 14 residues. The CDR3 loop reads CASNPQGMTYGYTF. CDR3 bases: TGTGCCAGCAACCCACAGGGGATGACCTATGGCTACACCTTC.

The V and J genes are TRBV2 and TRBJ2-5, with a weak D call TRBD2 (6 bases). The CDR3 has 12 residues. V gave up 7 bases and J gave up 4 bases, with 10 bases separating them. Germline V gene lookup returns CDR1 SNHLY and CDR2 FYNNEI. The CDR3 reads CASKRRVETQYF. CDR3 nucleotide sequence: TGTGCCAGCAAGAGGAGGGTAGAGACCCAGTACTTC.

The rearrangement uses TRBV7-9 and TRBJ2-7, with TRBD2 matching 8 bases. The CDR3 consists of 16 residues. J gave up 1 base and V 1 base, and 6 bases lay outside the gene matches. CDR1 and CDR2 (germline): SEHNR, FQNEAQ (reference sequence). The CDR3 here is CASSLGHSGSSYEQYF. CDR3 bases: TGTGCCAGCAGCTTAGGGCACAGCGGGAGTTCCTACGAGCAGTACTTC.

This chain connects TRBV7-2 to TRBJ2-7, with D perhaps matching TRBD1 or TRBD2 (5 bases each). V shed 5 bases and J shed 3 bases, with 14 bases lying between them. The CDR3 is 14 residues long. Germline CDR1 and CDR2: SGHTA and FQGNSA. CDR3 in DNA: TGTGCCAGCAGCCAGGGCGGGTCCCTCTACGAGCAGTACTTC. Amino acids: CASSQGGSLYEQYF.

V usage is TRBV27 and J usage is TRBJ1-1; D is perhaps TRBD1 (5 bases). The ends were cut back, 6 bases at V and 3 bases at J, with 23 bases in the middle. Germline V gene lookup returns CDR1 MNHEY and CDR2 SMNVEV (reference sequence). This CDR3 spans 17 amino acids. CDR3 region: CASRWSFSAGGDTEAFF. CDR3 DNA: TGTGCCAGCAGATGGTCTTTTTCAGCTGGGGGGGACACTGAAGCTTTCTTT.

The CDR3: CASSKGDRAYEQYF. For the CDR3, the DNA is TGCGCCAGCAGTAAAGGGGACAGAGCCTACGAGCAGTACTTC. The chain links TRBV5-1 to TRBJ2-7, with TRBD1 matching over 7 bases. This CDR3 is built from 14 residues. V shed 5 bases, J shed 2 bases, and the junction held 7 bases outside the gene matches. Germline CDR1 reads SGHRS; CDR2 reads YFSETQ.

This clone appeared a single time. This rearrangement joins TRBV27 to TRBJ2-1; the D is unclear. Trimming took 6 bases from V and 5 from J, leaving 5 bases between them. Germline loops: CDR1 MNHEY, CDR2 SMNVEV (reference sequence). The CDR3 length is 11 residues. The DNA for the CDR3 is TGTGCCAGCAGGAGGAACAATGAGCAGTTCTTC. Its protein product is CASRRNNEQFF.

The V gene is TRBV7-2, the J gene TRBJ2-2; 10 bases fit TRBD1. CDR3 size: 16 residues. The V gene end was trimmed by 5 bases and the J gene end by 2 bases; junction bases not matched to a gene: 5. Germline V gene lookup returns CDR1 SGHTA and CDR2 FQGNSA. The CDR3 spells CASSPWTGGNTGELFF. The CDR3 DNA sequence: TGTGCCAGCAGCCCTTGGACAGGGGGAAACACCGGGGAGCTGTTTTTT.

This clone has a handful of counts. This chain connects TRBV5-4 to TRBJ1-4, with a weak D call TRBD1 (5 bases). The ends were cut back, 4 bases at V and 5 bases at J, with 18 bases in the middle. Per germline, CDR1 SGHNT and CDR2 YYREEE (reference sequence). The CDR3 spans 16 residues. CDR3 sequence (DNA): TGTGCCAGCAGCCGGGGCGGAGAGGGGATAAATGAAAAACTGTTTTTT. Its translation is CASSRGGEGINEKLFF.

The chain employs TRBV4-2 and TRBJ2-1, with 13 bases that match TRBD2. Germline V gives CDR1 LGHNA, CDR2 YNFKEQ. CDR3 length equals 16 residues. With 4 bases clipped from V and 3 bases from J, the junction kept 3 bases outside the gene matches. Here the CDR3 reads CASSLGLAGSYNEQFF. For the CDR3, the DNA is TGTGCCAGCAGCCTGGGACTAGCGGGAAGCTACAATGAGCAGTTCTTC.